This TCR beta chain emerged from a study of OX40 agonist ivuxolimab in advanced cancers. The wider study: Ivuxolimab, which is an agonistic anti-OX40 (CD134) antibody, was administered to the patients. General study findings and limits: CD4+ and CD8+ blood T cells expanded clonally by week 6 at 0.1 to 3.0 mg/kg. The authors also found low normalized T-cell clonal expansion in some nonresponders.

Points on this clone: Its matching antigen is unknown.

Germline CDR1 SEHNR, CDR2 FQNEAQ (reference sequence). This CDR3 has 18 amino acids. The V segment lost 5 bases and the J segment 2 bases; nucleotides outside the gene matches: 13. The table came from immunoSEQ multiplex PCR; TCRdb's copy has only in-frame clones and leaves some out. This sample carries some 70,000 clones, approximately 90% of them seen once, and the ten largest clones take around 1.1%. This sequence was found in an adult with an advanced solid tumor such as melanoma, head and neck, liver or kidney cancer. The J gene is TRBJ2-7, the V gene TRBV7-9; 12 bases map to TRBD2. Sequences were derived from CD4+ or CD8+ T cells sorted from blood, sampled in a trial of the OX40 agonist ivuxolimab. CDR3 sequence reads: CASSPPGLAGKTPYEQYF. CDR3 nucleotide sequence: TGTGCCAGCAGCCCACCGGGACTAGCGGGCAAAACCCCCTACGAGCAGTACTTC.